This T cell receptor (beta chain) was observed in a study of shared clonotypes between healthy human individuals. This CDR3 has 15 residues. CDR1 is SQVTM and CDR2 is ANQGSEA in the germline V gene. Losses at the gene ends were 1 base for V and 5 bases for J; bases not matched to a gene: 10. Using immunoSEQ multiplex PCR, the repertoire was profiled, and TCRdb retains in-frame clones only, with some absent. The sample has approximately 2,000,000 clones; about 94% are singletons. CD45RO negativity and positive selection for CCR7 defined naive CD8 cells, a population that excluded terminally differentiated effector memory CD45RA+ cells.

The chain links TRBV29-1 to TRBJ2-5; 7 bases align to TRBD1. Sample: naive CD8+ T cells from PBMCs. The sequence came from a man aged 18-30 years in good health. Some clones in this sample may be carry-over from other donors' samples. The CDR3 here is CSVEGAQGVRETQYF. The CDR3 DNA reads TGCAGCGTTGAAGGCGCTCAGGGGGTTAGGGAGACCCAGTACTTC.